The 5 T cell receptor beta chains in this list originate from one sample, sequenced in a study of T cell changes during pregnancy in multiple sclerosis. Clones were read by immunoSEQ multiplex PCR, and TCRdb kept only the in-frame ones, dropping some. The sample has tens of thousands of clones, about 90% seen once. Material: CD4+ T cells from peripheral blood mononuclear cells, obtained in the third trimester of pregnancy. The receptors stem from a female donor in good health, enrolled as a control in a pregnancy study.

The V and J genes are TRBV5-1 and TRBJ2-1; D is unclear. The V gene lost 5 bases and the J gene lost 0 bases, with 9 bases spanning the gap. CDR1 and CDR2 from the germline V gene are SGHRS and YFSETQ. The CDR3 has 14 amino acids. In DNA, the CDR3 is TGCGCCAGCAGTCGAGAGAGCTCCTACAATGAGCAGTTCTTC. The encoded protein is CASSRESSYNEQFF.

The genes are TRBV18 and TRBJ1-2; D remains ambiguous. V gave up 6 bases and J gave up 10 bases, with 15 bases separating them. The CDR3 sequence is 12 residues long. The germline V gene has CDR1 KGHSH and CDR2 LQKENI. The CDR3 sequence: CASSPRADFYTF. The CDR3 region has the DNA TGTGCCAGCTCTCCAAGGGCGGACTTCTACACCTTC.

V usage is TRBV28 and J usage is TRBJ2-1, with 7 positions matching TRBD1. CDR1 and CDR2 (germline): MDHEN, SYDVKM. The CDR3 has 14 residues. V shed 5 bases, J shed 6 bases, and the junction held 7 bases outside the gene matches. Here the CDR3 DNA reads TGTGCCAGCAGTATAGGACAGGCCCTCAATGAGCAGTTCTTC. Translating gives CASSIGQALNEQFF.

V usage is TRBV1 and J usage is TRBJ2-3; the table gives TRBD2 as D, unverified against the DNA. TRBV1 corresponds to a pseudogene. CDR3 length equals 17 residues. CDR3 protein: CTSSQDGGLGGTDTQYF. In DNA form, the CDR3 reads TGCACCAGCAGCCAAGATGGGGGACTAGGGGGCACAGATACGCAGTATTTT.

This clone was detected only once. The chain has TRBV7-6 and TRBJ1-4; 11 positions agree with TRBD1. The CDR3 has 15 amino acids. Germline lookup yields CDR1 SGHVS and CDR2 FNYEAQ. Unmatched junction bases numbered 6, after V lost 5 bases and J lost 7 bases. The CDR3 DNA is TGTGCCAGCAGCCTTGGGACAGGGGGAGGTGAAAAACTGTTTTTT. This sequence encodes CASSLGTGGGEKLFF. Using reference TRBV7-6 and TRBJ1-4 for the parts outside the CDR3, the full variable domain is GAGVSQSPRYKVTKRGQDVALRCDPISGHVSLYWYRQALGQGPEFLTYFNYEAQQDKSGLPNDRFSAERPEGSISTLTIQRTEQRDSAMYRCASSLGTGGGEKLFFGSGTQLSVL.